Below, 28 T cell receptor beta chains from the same sample are listed, as sequenced in a study of vaccination effects on CD4 cells after COVID-19. TCRdb's table, derived via immunoSEQ multiplex PCR, lists solely in-frame clones and lacks some. The sample lists about 17,000 clones, more than 65% occurring once. Antigen-specific CD4+ T cells were expanded with viral peptide pools in the ViraFEST assay before sequencing. The authors isolated CD4+ T cells after less than eleven days of culture. Infection dated between March and December 2020, before the Alpha, Beta and Delta variants reached the United States. Participants received two doses of either the BNT162b2 or mRNA-1273 vaccine. Their cognate antigens are unknown. The specimen comprised CD4+ T cells from PBMCs cultured with SARS-CoV-2 spike peptides, sampled after COVID-19 vaccination. The receptor set was obtained from a human donor who had a prior SARS-CoV-2 infection.

The chain carries TRBV30 and TRBJ1-6; D perhaps matches TRBD1 (6 bases). CDR1 GTSNPN and CDR2 SVGIG come from the germline V gene (reference sequence). This CDR3 comprises 14 residues. With 2 bases removed from V and 6 bases from J, the gap between germline ends came to 11 bases. This chain's CDR3 is CAWSFGTFNSPLHF. For the CDR3, the DNA is TGTGCCTGGAGTTTCGGGACATTTAATTCACCCCTCCACTTT.

This chain connects TRBV5-1 to TRBJ1-1; D not resolved. The CDR3 length is 15 residues. CDR1 is SGHRS, CDR2 YFSETQ, per germline. Trimming removed 3 bases from V and 3 bases from J, with 15 bases in between. CDR3 coding DNA: TGCGCCAGCAGCTGGAGTCTGGGAGGTGACACTGAAGCTTTCTTT. It yields the protein CASSWSLGGDTEAFF.

This clone was counted between two and nine times. The gene calls are TRBV7-3 and TRBJ2-2; 8 nucleotides match TRBD2. With V trimmed by 5 bases and J by 4 bases, 6 bases remained unmatched. The CDR3 consists of 15 residues. Germline CDR1 is SGHTA and CDR2 is FQGTGA. The CDR3 protein is CASSTSGTSTGELFF. The CDR3 DNA is TGTGCCAGCAGCACATCCGGGACTAGCACCGGGGAGCTGTTTTTT.

This chain connects TRBV7-9 to TRBJ2-7; a possible D gene is TRBD2 (6 bases). V lost 5 bases, J lost 6 bases, and 20 bases lay in between. There are 15 residues in the CDR3. Germline CDR1 and CDR2: SEHNR and FQNEAQ (reference sequence). DNA for the CDR3: TGTGCCAGCAGCGAGGGGACTCGATCCTTACGCGAGCAGTACTTC. Encoded protein: CASSEGTRSLREQYF.

The CDR3 reads CSVAALRSSTGELFF. In DNA form, the CDR3 reads TGCAGCGTTGCCGCCCTGAGGTCCTCAACCGGGGAGCTGTTTTTT. The gene calls are TRBV29-1 and TRBJ2-2; D is ambiguous. The CDR3 length is 15 residues. V was clipped by 4 bases and J by 5 bases, with 17 bases between them. Germline V lookup: CDR1 SQVTM, CDR2 ANQGSEA.

J is TRBJ1-2 and V is TRBV29-1; TRBD1 matches at 9 bases. The germline V gene encodes CDR1 SQVTM and CDR2 ANQGSEA. Trimming cost V 7 bases and J 8 bases; bases outside gene matches: 8. This CDR3 is built from 12 residues. The CDR3: CSGGTGREGYTF. The CDR3 nucleotides read TGCAGCGGAGGGACAGGGAGGGAAGGCTACACCTTC.

For the CDR3, the DNA is TGTGCCTGGAGTGTGGGGGATGCGCGCACAGATACGCAGTATTTT. This sequence encodes CAWSVGDARTDTQYF. The chain combines TRBV30 with TRBJ2-3; the D gene could be TRBD1 or TRBD2 (5 bases each). The CDR3 spans 15 residues. Trimming took off 0 bases at V and 1 base at J, with 11 bases between the two ends. CDR1 GTSNPN and CDR2 SVGIG come from the germline V gene (reference sequence).

The chain uses TRBV2 and TRBJ1-1; a possible D gene is TRBD1 (5 bases). The CDR3 loop spans 15 amino acids. Germline assignment: CDR1 SNHLY and CDR2 FYNNEI. V was trimmed by 11 bases and J by 6 bases, leaving 25 bases between them. In DNA, the CDR3 is TGTGCCTGGCAGCTGGGGCAGGGTGTCGGCGCTGAAGCTTTCTTT. Translated: CAWQLGQGVGAEAFF.

This clone was found a few times. This chain links TRBV19 with TRBJ1-5; D is undetermined. CDR1 and CDR2 from the germline V gene are LNHDA and SQIVND (reference sequence). This CDR3 has 14 amino acids. V lost 4 bases and J lost 5, with 12 bases in between. The CDR3 loop reads CASSSASWDQPQHF. The CDR3, as DNA: TGTGCCAGTAGTAGCGCTTCCTGGGATCAGCCCCAGCATTTT.

This clone showed up just once. The chain recombines TRBV28 with TRBJ1-5; D not resolved. CDR1 and CDR2 (germline): MDHEN, SYDVKM. V was pared by 8 bases and J by 2 bases, with 7 bases between. The CDR3 extends over 12 amino acids. This CDR3 is CASSGGNQPQHF. CDR3 DNA sequence: TGTGCCAGCTCCGGGGGCAATCAGCCCCAGCATTTT. The full variable domain, with the rest looked up from reference TRBV28 and TRBJ1-5, is DVKVTQSSRYLVKRTGEKVFLECVQDMDHENMFWYRQDPGLGLRLIYFSYDVKMKEKGDIPEGYSVSREKKERFSLILESASTNQTSMYLCASSGGNQPQHFGDGTRLSIL.

The chain is built from TRBV19 and TRBJ2-1; possible D gene TRBD1, 5 bases. Looked up from germline, CDR1 is LNHDA and CDR2 is SQIVND (reference sequence). The CDR3 sequence is 17 residues long. The V end was cut by 3 bases, the J end by 3 bases, with 18 bases between. The CDR3 loop reads CASSISRQPASYNEQFF. The CDR3 nucleotides read TGTGCCAGTAGTATCAGCCGACAGCCCGCCAGCTACAATGAGCAGTTCTTC.

This sequence joins TRBV7-3 and TRBJ1-1; D is unclear. CDR1 SGHTA and CDR2 FQGTGA come from the germline V gene. This CDR3 has 13 residues. V gave up 3 bases and J gave up 1 base, with 6 bases separating them. CDR3 protein: CASSFSRNTEAFF. As DNA, the CDR3 is TGTGCCAGCAGCTTCTCCAGGAACACTGAAGCTTTCTTT.

J is TRBJ1-1 and V is TRBV12-3 or TRBV12-4; a weak D match, TRBD1 (5 bases). Between the trimmed V and J ends, which lost 6 bases and 7 bases, there was a span of 15 bases. The CDR3 is made up of 13 amino acids. CDR3 residues: CASSRQRGLEAFF. The CDR3 DNA follows: TGTGCCAGCAGCAGACAGAGGGGACTTGAAGCTTTCTTT.

The gene calls are TRBV7-2 and TRBJ2-7, with TRBD2 matching over 8 bases. After removal of 0 bases from V and 5 bases from J, the junction contained 6 bases not matched to a gene. Germline V gene lookup returns CDR1 SGHTA and CDR2 FQGNSA. The CDR3 runs to 15 residues. CDR3 in DNA: TGTGCCAGCAGCTTAGCAGCGGGAGACGGCCACGAGCAGTACTTC. This translates into CASSLAAGDGHEQYF. Complete variable domain (other parts from reference TRBV7-2 and TRBJ2-7): GAGVSQSPSNKVTEKGKDVELRCDPISGHTALYWYRQSLGQGLEFLIYFQGNSAPDKSGLPSDRFSAERTGGSVSTLTIQRTQQEDSAVYLCASSLAAGDGHEQYFGPGTRLTVT.

The rearrangement joins TRBV5-4 to TRBJ2-3; 9 bases agree with TRBD2. The V gene end was trimmed by 1 base and the J gene end by 4 bases; junction bases not matched to a gene: 7. Per germline, CDR1 SGHNT and CDR2 YYREEE (reference sequence). CDR3 length: 16 amino acids. The CDR3 DNA reads TGTGCCAGCAGCTTGCCCTTAGCGGGGGTGGCAGATACGCAGTATTTT. It specifies CASSLPLAGVADTQYF. Drawing the rest from reference TRBV5-4 and TRBJ2-3, the complete variable domain is ETGVTQSPTHLIKTRGQQVTLRCSSQSGHNTVSWYQQALGQGPQFIFQYYREEENGRGNFPPRFSGLQFPNYSSELNVNALELDDSALYLCASSLPLAGVADTQYFGPGTRLTVL.

The J gene is TRBJ2-1, the V gene TRBV21-1. TRBV21-1 is a known pseudogene. This CDR3 is built from 18 residues. The CDR3 spells CASSARGVGNRSYNEQFF. CDR3 in DNA: TGTGCCAGCAGCGCCCGAGGGGTAGGAAACAGATCCTACAATGAGCAGTTCTTC.

The V call is TRBV4-2, the J call TRBJ2-1; possibly TRBD2 for D (6 bases). The germline CDR1 and CDR2 sequences are LGHNA and YNFKEQ. The CDR3 loop spans 18 amino acids. The V gene lost 4 bases and the J gene lost 5 bases, with 24 bases spanning the gap. The CDR3 loop reads CASSPLKGGGVYNNEQFF. CDR3 in DNA: TGTGCCAGCAGCCCCCTGAAGGGTGGAGGGGTTTACAACAATGAGCAGTTCTTC.

The chain has TRBV5-1 and TRBJ2-2; TRBD1 agrees at 8 bases. This CDR3 contains 14 residues. V gave up 5 bases and J gave up 1 base; unmatched junction bases: 1. The germline CDR1 and CDR2 sequences are SGHRS and YFSETQ. CDR3: CASRDRVNTGELFF. The DNA for the CDR3 is TGCGCCAGCAGGGACAGGGTGAACACCGGGGAGCTGTTTTTT.

DNA for the CDR3: TGCGCCAGCAGCCAAGGGTCCGCGCCAGGGGGTTACTACGAGCAGTACTTC. This codes for CASSQGSAPGGYYEQYF. The chain joins TRBV4-1 to TRBJ2-7; 7 bases agree with TRBD1. Germline trimming cut 1 base from V and 3 bases from J; bases unmatched to any gene: 12. Germline values: CDR1 MGHRA, CDR2 YSYEKL. The CDR3 consists of 17 residues.

This rearrangement joins TRBV7-9 to TRBJ1-4, with 7 bases fitting TRBD1. The CDR3 consists of 15 residues. The ends lost 5 bases at V and 8 bases at J; junction bases unmatched: 11. The germline CDR1 and CDR2 sequences are SEHNR and FQNEAQ (reference sequence). The CDR3 region is CASSPPTGRDEKLFF. CDR3 DNA: TGTGCCAGCAGCCCACCGACAGGGAGGGACGAAAAACTGTTTTTT.

The chain uses TRBV7-2 and TRBJ2-1; no clear D. V shed 2 bases and J shed 15 bases, with 20 bases lying between them. The germline V gene has CDR1 SGHTA and CDR2 FQGNSA. The CDR3 spans 14 residues. The CDR3 spells CASSLFLPISGPFF. CDR3 coding DNA: TGTGCCAGCAGCTTATTCCTCCCCATATCTGGTCCGTTCTTC.

V is TRBV2 and J is TRBJ2-1; 11 positions agree with TRBD2. CDR3 length: 16 residues. Germline V gene data show CDR1 as SNHLY and CDR2 as FYNNEI. The junction had 7 bases not matched to a gene; V was cut back by 6 bases and J by 3 bases. CDR3 sequence: CASSTTTSGGYNEQFF. CDR3 bases: TGTGCCAGCAGCACGACCACTAGCGGGGGCTACAATGAGCAGTTCTTC.

The genes are TRBV11-3 and TRBJ2-1; TRBD2 matches 14 bases. V shed 0 bases and J 5 bases; nucleotides not matched to a gene: 12. The CDR3 contains 20 residues. Germline V gives CDR1 SGHNT, CDR2 YENEEA. Here the CDR3 reads CASSLDRTSGGWGFDNEQFF. DNA for the CDR3: TGTGCCAGCAGCTTAGATAGGACTAGCGGGGGGTGGGGGTTCGACAATGAGCAGTTCTTC. The full variable domain, rest sourced from reference TRBV11-3 and TRBJ2-1, is EAGVVQSPRYKIIEKKQPVAFWCNPISGHNTLYWYLQNLGQGPELLIRYENEEAVDDSQLPKDRFSAERLKGVDSTLKIQPAELGDSAVYLCASSLDRTSGGWGFDNEQFFGPGTRLTVL.

The rearrangement links TRBV7-9 to TRBJ2-1; 12 bases align to TRBD2. Germline V CDR1 and CDR2: SEHNR, FQNEAQ (reference sequence). V dropped 3 bases and J dropped 7; count of bases not matched to a gene: 4. This CDR3 spans 15 amino acids. Here the CDR3 reads CASSFLLAGGNEQFF. The CDR3 DNA reads TGTGCCAGCAGCTTTCTTCTAGCGGGAGGGAATGAGCAGTTCTTC.

This chain joins TRBV6-5 and TRBJ1-1; D is possibly TRBD1 (5 bases). The CDR3 spans 14 residues. V gave up 6 bases and J gave up 3 bases, with 14 bases separating them. The germline gives CDR1 MNHEY, CDR2 SVGAGI. This chain's CDR3 is CASRPGGGYTEAFF. The CDR3 nucleotides read TGTGCCAGCAGACCCGGGGGGGGGTACACTGAAGCTTTCTTT.

The rearrangement uses TRBV2 and TRBJ2-7; the match to TRBD2 covers 9 bases. This CDR3 has 15 amino acids. Looked up from germline, CDR1 is SNHLY and CDR2 is FYNNEI. V shed 4 bases, J shed 1 base, and the junction held 5 bases outside the gene matches. In DNA, the CDR3 is TGTGCCAGCAGTGGGAGTAGCGGGAGTTCCTACGAGCAGTACTTC. Translation: CASSGSSGSSYEQYF.

The J gene is TRBJ2-3, the V gene TRBV7-9; D not resolved. The CDR3 covers 14 residues. Per the germline V gene, CDR1 is SEHNR and CDR2 is FQNEAQ (reference sequence). Trimming took off 3 bases at V and 0 bases at J, with 7 bases between the two ends. CDR3 region: CASSFTSSTDTQYF. CDR3 sequence (DNA): TGTGCCAGCAGCTTTACCTCTAGCACAGATACGCAGTATTTT.

This clone has more than one count but fewer than ten. This chain uses TRBV10-3 with TRBJ2-2; 13 bases map to TRBD2. The CDR3 sequence is 14 residues long. The V segment lost 10 bases and the J segment 3 bases; nucleotides outside the gene matches: 2. The V gene's germline CDR1 is ENHRY and CDR2 SYGVKD. DNA of the CDR3: TGTGCCAGCGGACTAGCGGGAGACACCGGGGAGCTGTTTTTT. It translates to CASGLAGDTGELFF.